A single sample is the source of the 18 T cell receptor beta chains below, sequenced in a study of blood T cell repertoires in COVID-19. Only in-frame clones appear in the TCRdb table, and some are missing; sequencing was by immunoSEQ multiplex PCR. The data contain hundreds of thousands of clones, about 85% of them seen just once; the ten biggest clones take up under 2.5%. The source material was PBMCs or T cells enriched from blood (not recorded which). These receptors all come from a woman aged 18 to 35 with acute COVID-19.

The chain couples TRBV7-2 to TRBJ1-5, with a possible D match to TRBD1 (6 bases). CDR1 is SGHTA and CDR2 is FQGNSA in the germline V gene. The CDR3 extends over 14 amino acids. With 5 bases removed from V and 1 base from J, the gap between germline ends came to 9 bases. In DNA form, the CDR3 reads TGTGCCAGCAGCCTCGACAGGAGCAATCAGCCCCAGCATTTT. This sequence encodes CASSLDRSNQPQHF.

CDR3: CASKEGGDRGFVLEKLFF. CDR3 DNA: TGTGCCAGCAAAGAGGGGGGGGACAGGGGTTTTGTCCTGGAAAAACTGTTTTTT. The gene calls are TRBV21-1 and TRBJ1-4; the table's D call TRBD1 went unverified against the DNA. TRBV21-1 is a pseudogene. The CDR3 has 18 residues.

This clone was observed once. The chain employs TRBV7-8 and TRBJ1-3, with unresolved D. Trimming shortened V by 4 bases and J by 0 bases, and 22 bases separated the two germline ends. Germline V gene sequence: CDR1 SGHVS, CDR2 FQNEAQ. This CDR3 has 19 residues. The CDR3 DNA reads TGTGCCAGCAGCTACTTTATCCTTGACACGTACAACTCTGGAAACACCATATATTTT. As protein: CASSYFILDTYNSGNTIYF.

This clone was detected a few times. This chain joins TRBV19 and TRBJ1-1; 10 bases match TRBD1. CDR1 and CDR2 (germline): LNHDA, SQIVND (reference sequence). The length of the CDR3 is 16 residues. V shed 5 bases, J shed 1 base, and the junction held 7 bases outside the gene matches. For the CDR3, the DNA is TGTGCCAGTAGTGACGACAGGGGGCTTAAGAACACTGAAGCTTTCTTT. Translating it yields CASSDDRGLKNTEAFF.

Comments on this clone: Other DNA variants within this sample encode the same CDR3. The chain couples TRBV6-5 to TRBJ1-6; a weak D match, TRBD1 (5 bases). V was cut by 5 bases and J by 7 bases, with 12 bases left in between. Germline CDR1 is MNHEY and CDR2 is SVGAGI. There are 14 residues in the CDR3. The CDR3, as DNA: TGTGCCAGCAGTAGGGGAGGGACGAATTCACCCCTCCACTTT. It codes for CASSRGGTNSPLHF.

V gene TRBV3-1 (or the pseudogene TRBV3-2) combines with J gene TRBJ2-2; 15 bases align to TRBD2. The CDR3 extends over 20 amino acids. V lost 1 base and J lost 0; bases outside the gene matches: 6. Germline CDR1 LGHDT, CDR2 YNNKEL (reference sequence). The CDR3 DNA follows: TGTGCCAGCAGCCAAGGTTTCGGACTAGCGGGGGGGACGAACACCGGGGAGCTGTTTTTT. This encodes CASSQGFGLAGGTNTGELFF.

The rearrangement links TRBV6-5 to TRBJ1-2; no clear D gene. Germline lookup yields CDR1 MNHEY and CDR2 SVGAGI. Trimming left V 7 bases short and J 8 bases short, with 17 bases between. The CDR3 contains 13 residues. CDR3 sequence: CASTAAGSRGYTF. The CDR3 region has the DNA TGTGCCAGCACCGCGGCGGGGTCACGGGGCTACACCTTC.

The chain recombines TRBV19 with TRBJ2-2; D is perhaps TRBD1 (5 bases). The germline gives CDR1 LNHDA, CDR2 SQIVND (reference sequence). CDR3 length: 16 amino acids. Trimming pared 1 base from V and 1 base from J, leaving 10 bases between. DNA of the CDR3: TGTGCCAGTAGTATAGGATGGCAGGGGAACACCGGGGAGCTGTTTTTT. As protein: CASSIGWQGNTGELFF.

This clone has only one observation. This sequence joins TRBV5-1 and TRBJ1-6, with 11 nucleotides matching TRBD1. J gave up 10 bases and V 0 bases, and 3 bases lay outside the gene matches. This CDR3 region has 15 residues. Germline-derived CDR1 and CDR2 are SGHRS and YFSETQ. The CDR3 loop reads CASSLGDRGNSPLHF. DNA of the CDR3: TGCGCCAGCAGCTTGGGGGACAGGGGGAACTCACCCCTCCACTTT.

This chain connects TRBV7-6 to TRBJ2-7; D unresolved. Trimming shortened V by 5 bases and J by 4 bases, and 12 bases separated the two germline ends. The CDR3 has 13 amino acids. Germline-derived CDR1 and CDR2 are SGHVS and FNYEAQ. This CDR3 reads CASSLDVRYEQYF. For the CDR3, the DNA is TGTGCCAGCAGCCTAGACGTGCGGTACGAGCAGTACTTC.

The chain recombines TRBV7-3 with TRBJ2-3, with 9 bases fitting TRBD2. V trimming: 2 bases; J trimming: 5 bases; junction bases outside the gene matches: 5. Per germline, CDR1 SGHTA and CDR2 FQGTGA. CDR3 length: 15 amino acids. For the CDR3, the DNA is TGTGCCAGCAGCTTATGGGGACTAGCAAGAGATACGCAGTATTTT. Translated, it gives CASSLWGLARDTQYF.

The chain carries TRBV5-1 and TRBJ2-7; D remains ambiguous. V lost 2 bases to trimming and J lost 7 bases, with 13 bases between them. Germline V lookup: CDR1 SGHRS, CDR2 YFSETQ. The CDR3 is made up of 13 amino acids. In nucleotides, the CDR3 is TGCGCCAGCAGCTTAGGATCGGCTAGGGAGCAGTACTTC. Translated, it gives CASSLGSAREQYF.

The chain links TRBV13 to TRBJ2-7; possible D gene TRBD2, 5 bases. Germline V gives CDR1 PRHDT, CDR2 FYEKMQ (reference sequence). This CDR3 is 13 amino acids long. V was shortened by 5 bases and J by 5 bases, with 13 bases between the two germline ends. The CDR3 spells CASSQTTDDEQYF. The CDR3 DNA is TGTGCCAGCAGCCAGACTACCGATGACGAGCAGTACTTC.

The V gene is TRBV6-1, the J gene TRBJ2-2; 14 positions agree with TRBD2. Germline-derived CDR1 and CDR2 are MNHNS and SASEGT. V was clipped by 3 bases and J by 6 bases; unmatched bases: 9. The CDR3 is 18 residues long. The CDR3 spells CASSERRGLAGEAGELFF. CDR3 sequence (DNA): TGTGCCAGCAGTGAGAGAAGGGGACTAGCGGGAGAGGCCGGGGAGCTGTTTTTT.

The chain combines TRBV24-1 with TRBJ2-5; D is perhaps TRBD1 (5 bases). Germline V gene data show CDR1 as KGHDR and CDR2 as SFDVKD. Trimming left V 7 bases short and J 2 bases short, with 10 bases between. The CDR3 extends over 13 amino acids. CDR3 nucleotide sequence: TGTGCCACCAGGACAGCCGATCAAGAGACCCAGTACTTC. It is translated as CATRTADQETQYF.

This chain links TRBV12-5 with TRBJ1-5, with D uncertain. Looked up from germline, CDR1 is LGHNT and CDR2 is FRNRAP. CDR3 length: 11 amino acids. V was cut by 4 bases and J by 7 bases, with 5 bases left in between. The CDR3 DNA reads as TGTGCTAGTGGTTACGGGCAGCCCCAGCATTTT. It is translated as CASGYGQPQHF.

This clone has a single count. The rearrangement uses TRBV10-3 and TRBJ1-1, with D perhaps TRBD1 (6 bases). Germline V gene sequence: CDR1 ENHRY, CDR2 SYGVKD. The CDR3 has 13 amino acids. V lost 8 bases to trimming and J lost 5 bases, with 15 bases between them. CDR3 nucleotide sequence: TGTGCCATCCACAGGGAGTTAGGTACTGAAGCTTTCTTT. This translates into CAIHRELGTEAFF.

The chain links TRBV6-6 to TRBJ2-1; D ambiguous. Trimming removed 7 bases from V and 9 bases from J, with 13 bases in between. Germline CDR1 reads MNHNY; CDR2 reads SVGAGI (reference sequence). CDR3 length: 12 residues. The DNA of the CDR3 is TGTGCCAGCACACGCAATGGGCCTGAGCAGTTCTTC. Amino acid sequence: CASTRNGPEQFF.